Listed here are 28 T cell receptor beta chains from one sample, sequenced in a study of blood T cell repertoires in COVID-19. The method was immunoSEQ multiplex PCR; TCRdb's version includes in-frame clones alone and lacks a portion of them. The table has roughly 200,000 clones, approximately 90% seen once; the top ten hold less than 1.5%. Specimen: PBMCs or T cells enriched from blood (not recorded which). The receptors derive from a man under 40 who had recovered from COVID-19.

The CDR3 bases are TGTGCCAGTAGTATCGGGGGGACGCCACTTAACTATGGCTACACCTTC. This codes for CASSIGGTPLNYGYTF. The rearrangement uses TRBV19 and TRBJ1-2, with D maybe TRBD1 (5 bases). Germline assignment: CDR1 LNHDA and CDR2 SQIVND (reference sequence). The V gene lost 3 bases and the J gene lost 1 base, with 15 bases spanning the gap. This CDR3 contains 16 residues. Combining the CDR3 with reference TRBV19 and TRBJ1-2 gives the whole variable domain DGGITQSPKYLFRKEGQNVTLSCEQNLNHDAMYWYRQDPGQGLRLIYYSQIVNDFQKGDIAEGYSVSREKKESFPLTVTSAQKNPTAFYLCASSIGGTPLNYGYTFGSGTRLTVV.

The CDR3 loop reads CASSISTGGIVGYTF. CDR3 nucleotides: TGTGCCAGTAGTATATCGACAGGGGGTATTGTGGGCTACACCTTC. This chain uses TRBV19 with TRBJ1-2; 9 bases match TRBD1. Losses at the gene ends were 2 bases for V and 8 bases for J; bases not matched to a gene: 9. This CDR3 comprises 15 residues. The germline gives CDR1 LNHDA, CDR2 SQIVND (reference sequence).

In regard to this clone: Other DNA sequences within the sample encode an identical CDR3. The chain joins TRBV28 to TRBJ2-3; D gene ambiguous. V shed 5 bases and J shed 3 bases, with 3 bases lying between them. Per the germline V gene, CDR1 is MDHEN and CDR2 is SYDVKM. The CDR3 is 11 residues long. The CDR3 loop is CASSLTDTQYF. The CDR3 DNA is TGTGCCAGCAGTCTTACAGATACGCAGTATTTT.

V and J are TRBV9 and TRBJ2-3, with D possibly TRBD1 on 6 matching bases. Trimming left V 7 bases short and J 3 bases short, with 9 bases between. The CDR3 covers 12 residues. CDR1 is SGDLS and CDR2 is YYNGEE in the germline V gene. As DNA, the CDR3 is TGTGCCAGCCAGGGGACGACAGATACGCAGTATTTT. Protein product: CASQGTTDTQYF.

The V call is TRBV28, the J call TRBJ1-6, with 7 bases aligning to TRBD1. V gave up 5 bases and J gave up 7 bases; unmatched junction bases: 5. The CDR3 totals 14 residues. Germline lookup yields CDR1 MDHEN and CDR2 SYDVKM. CDR3: CASSQGGSNSPLHF. CDR3 DNA sequence: TGTGCCAGCAGTCAGGGGGGATCCAATTCACCCCTCCACTTT.

This clone has only one observation. CDR3 sequence: CASSKGSRRAGDTQYF. DNA of the CDR3: TGTGCCAGCAGCAAAGGGAGTCGAAGGGCGGGGGATACGCAGTATTTT. The chain has TRBV21-1 and TRBJ2-3; TRBD2 was called by the table and not checked on the DNA. TRBV21-1 is tagged as a pseudogene. The CDR3 sequence is 16 residues long.

V gene TRBV3-1 (or the pseudogene TRBV3-2) combines with J gene TRBJ1-1; D is perhaps TRBD1 (5 bases). This CDR3 comprises 16 residues. The germline V gene has CDR1 LGHDT and CDR2 YNNKEL (reference sequence). V dropped 3 bases and J dropped 4 bases, with 18 bases sitting between them. CDR3 residues: CASSQGCRGSCTEAFF. The CDR3 region has the DNA TGTGCCAGCAGCCAGGGTTGTAGGGGAAGTTGCACTGAAGCTTTCTTT.

The chain joins TRBV5-3 to TRBJ2-6, with TRBD1 identical over 10 bases. TRBV5-3 qualifies as an ORF whose function is uncertain. Trimming took 3 bases from V and 0 from J; bases not matched to a gene: 0. The CDR3 extends over 16 amino acids. CDR3 in amino acids: CARSWTGGSGANVLTF. CDR3 coding DNA: TGTGCCAGAAGCTGGACAGGGGGCTCTGGGGCCAACGTCCTGACTTTC.

V and J are TRBV19 and TRBJ2-1; weak D call: TRBD1 (5 bases). In germline, CDR1 is LNHDA, CDR2 SQIVND (reference sequence). Trimming cost V 3 bases and J 0 bases, with 9 bases left between them. The CDR3 has 15 residues. In DNA form, the CDR3 reads TGTGCCAGTAGTATCGAAGGGGTCTCCTACAATGAGCAGTTCTTC. It encodes CASSIEGVSYNEQFF.

The chain couples TRBV11-2 to TRBJ1-5; 7 nucleotides match TRBD1. Trimming at V came to 3 bases and at J to 2 bases, leaving 1 base not matched to a gene. Germline CDR1 reads SGHAT; CDR2 reads FQNNGV. This CDR3 has 14 amino acids. CDR3 protein: CASSLGTGNQPQHF. DNA of the CDR3: TGTGCCAGCAGCTTGGGGACAGGCAATCAGCCCCAGCATTTT. Full variable domain (remainder filled in from reference TRBV11-2 and TRBJ1-5): EAGVAQSPRYKIIEKRQSVAFWCNPISGHATLYWYQQILGQGPKLLIQFQNNGVVDDSQLPKDRFSAERLKGVDSTLKIQPAKLEDSAVYLCASSLGTGNQPQHFGDGTRLSIL.

The rearrangement links TRBV11-2 to TRBJ1-2; 9 nucleotides match TRBD1. V was pared by 6 bases and J by 8 bases, with 7 bases of the junction left unmatched. Germline V gene lookup returns CDR1 SGHAT and CDR2 FQNNGV. The CDR3 consists of 13 residues. The CDR3 protein is CASRSGTGQGYTF. In DNA form, the CDR3 reads TGTGCCAGCAGGTCCGGGACAGGGCAGGGCTACACCTTC.

The rearrangement links TRBV19 to TRBJ1-5; D is possibly TRBD1 (5 bases). The length of the CDR3 is 13 residues. Germline V CDR1 and CDR2: LNHDA, SQIVND (reference sequence). The V end lost 1 base, the J end lost 8 bases, and 9 bases lay between the germline ends. Written as DNA, the CDR3 is TGTGCCAGTAGTATAGTAGGGACTGAGCCCCAGCATTTT. It encodes CASSIVGTEPQHF.

This chain links TRBV5-4 with TRBJ1-6; no firm D call. This CDR3 region has 14 residues. V was shortened by 2 bases and J by 7 bases, with 10 bases between the two germline ends. The germline gives CDR1 SGHNT, CDR2 YYREEE (reference sequence). DNA for the CDR3: TGTGCCAGCAGCTTACCGGGAGCAAATTCACCCCTCCACTTT. Translated: CASSLPGANSPLHF.

The chain combines TRBV25-1 with TRBJ1-1, with 7 bases aligning to TRBD1. V trimming: 1 base; J trimming: 4 bases; junction bases outside the gene matches: 9. The CDR3 is 16 residues long. Germline CDR1 reads MGHDK; CDR2 reads SYGVNS. The CDR3 DNA is TGTGCCAGCAGTGAATCCACACAGGGGATGGGCACTGAAGCTTTCTTT. Amino acid sequence: CASSESTQGMGTEAFF.

In nucleotides, the CDR3 is TGTGCCAGTTATAAGGGACAAGGAGCTAACTATGGCTACACCTTC. Its protein is CASYKGQGANYGYTF. The gene calls are TRBV19 and TRBJ1-2, with a tentative D call TRBD1 (6 bases). The germline gives CDR1 LNHDA, CDR2 SQIVND (reference sequence). The V and J ends lost 8 bases and 0 bases respectively, with 16 bases between them. CDR3 length equals 15 residues.

CDR3 DNA: TGTGCCAGCAGTCAGGGACAGGGCGGCGGGGAGCTGTTTTTT. This sequence encodes CASSQGQGGGELFF. The chain uses TRBV2 and TRBJ2-2, with 9 positions matching TRBD1. Germline CDR1 reads SNHLY; CDR2 reads FYNNEI. The CDR3 spans 14 residues. The ends lost 5 bases at V and 7 bases at J; junction bases unmatched: 5.

The rearrangement uses TRBV27 and TRBJ2-1; 11 bases agree with TRBD2. The CDR3 has 16 residues. Germline-derived CDR1 and CDR2 are MNHEY and SMNVEV (reference sequence). V shed 5 bases, J shed 6 bases, and the junction held 9 bases outside the gene matches. CDR3 sequence (DNA): TGTGCCAGCAGTCCTAGACCGGGACTAGCGGCCAATGAGCAGTTCTTC. It encodes CASSPRPGLAANEQFF.

Here the CDR3 DNA reads TGTGCCAGCAGCTCAAAGCCGGGACAGGGGGGTTCACCCCTCCACTTT. This gives the protein CASSSKPGQGGSPLHF. This chain connects TRBV7-6 to TRBJ1-6; TRBD1 matches at 11 bases. Germline-derived CDR1 and CDR2 are SGHVS and FNYEAQ. The V and J ends lost 4 bases and 9 bases, in that order; junction bases with no gene match: 8. This CDR3 contains 16 residues.

The V and J genes are TRBV6-5 and TRBJ2-7; 8 bases agree with TRBD1. CDR1 and CDR2 (germline): MNHEY, SVGAGI. The CDR3 has 15 amino acids. V lost 0 bases, J lost 3 bases, and 4 bases stayed unmatched. CDR3 region: CASSYSRTGHYEQYF. In DNA form, the CDR3 reads TGTGCCAGCAGTTACTCGCGGACAGGGCACTACGAGCAGTACTTC.

The chain carries TRBV23-1 and TRBJ2-7; maybe TRBD1 (5 bases). TRBV23-1 is known as an ORF, though its function is uncertain. V gave up 6 bases and J gave up 2 bases, with 14 bases separating them. This CDR3 has 14 residues. The CDR3: CASRPGAGPYEQYF. For the CDR3, the DNA is TGCGCCAGCAGACCCGGTGCAGGGCCCTACGAGCAGTACTTC.

This chain joins TRBV9 and TRBJ1-1; 7 bases are a match to TRBD1. The CDR3 consists of 15 residues. Germline loops: CDR1 SGDLS, CDR2 YYNGEE. V lost 1 base, J lost 4 bases, and 7 bases stayed unmatched. This chain's CDR3 is CASSVRGGAGTEAFF. In DNA form, the CDR3 reads TGTGCCAGCAGCGTAAGAGGGGGCGCGGGCACTGAAGCTTTCTTT. Drawing the rest from reference TRBV9 and TRBJ1-1, the complete variable domain is DSGVTQTPKHLITATGQRVTLRCSPRSGDLSVYWYQQSLDQGLQFLIQYYNGEERAKGNILERFSAQQFPDLHSELNLSSLELGDSALYFCASSVRGGAGTEAFFGQGTRLTVV.

The V and J genes are TRBV30 and TRBJ2-7; D gene uncertain. Germline V gene data show CDR1 as GTSNPN and CDR2 as SVGIG (reference sequence). This CDR3 is built from 12 residues. The V end was cut by 3 bases, the J end by 2 bases, with 8 bases between. The CDR3 DNA follows: TGTGCCTGGAGAGCAGGAACCTACGAGCAGTACTTC. Amino acids: CAWRAGTYEQYF.

The V call is TRBV10-1, the J call TRBJ2-2, with TRBD2 identical over 11 bases. Trimming cost V 6 bases and J 5 bases; bases outside gene matches: 5. Germline lookup yields CDR1 WNHNN and CDR2 SYGVQD (reference sequence). The CDR3 contains 15 residues. The CDR3 sequence: CASSPLAGVTGELFF. The CDR3, as DNA: TGCGCCAGCAGCCCACTAGCGGGAGTGACCGGGGAGCTGTTTTTT.

The chain couples TRBV7-9 to TRBJ1-4; possibly TRBD1 for D (6 bases). The CDR3 sequence is 17 residues long. The V gene's germline CDR1 is SEHNR and CDR2 FQNEAQ (reference sequence). V lost 1 base to trimming and J lost 1 base, with 13 bases between them. CDR3 nucleotides: TGTGCCAGCAGCTTAGGGCAGCCGACAGGAACTAATGAAAAACTGTTTTTT. Protein: CASSLGQPTGTNEKLFF.

This chain links TRBV6-4 with TRBJ2-2, with TRBD1 matching over 10 bases. The V and J ends lost 2 bases and 2 bases, in that order; junction bases with no gene match: 2. The CDR3 covers 16 residues. From germline, CDR1 is MRHNA and CDR2 SNTAGT. The DNA for the CDR3 is TGTGCCAGCAGTGACGGGGACAGGGGAAACACCGGGGAGCTGTTTTTT. Amino acid sequence: CASSDGDRGNTGELFF.

The J gene is TRBJ1-5, the V gene TRBV19; 9 bases are shared with TRBD1. The CDR3 spans 16 residues. CDR1 and CDR2 (germline): LNHDA, SQIVND (reference sequence). The V gene end was trimmed by 5 bases and the J gene end by 3 bases; junction bases not matched to a gene: 8. The DNA for the CDR3 is TGTGCCAGTAGTTCTCAAGACAGGGGGTACAATCAGCCCCAGCATTTT. This sequence encodes CASSSQDRGYNQPQHF.

This chain connects TRBV7-9 to TRBJ1-6; D unclear. The CDR3 has 14 residues. V was trimmed by 1 base and J by 5 bases, leaving 6 bases between them. Germline V gene sequence: CDR1 SEHNR, CDR2 FQNEAQ (reference sequence). In DNA, the CDR3 is TGTGCCAGCAGCTTAGTCCAAAATAATTCACCCCTCCACTTT. Its translation is CASSLVQNNSPLHF. The full variable domain, its missing parts supplied by reference TRBV7-9 and TRBJ1-6, is DTGVSQNPRHKITKRGQNVTFRCDPISEHNRLYWYRQTLGQGPEFLTYFQNEAQLEKSRLLSDRFSAERPKGSFSTLEIQRTEQGDSAMYLCASSLVQNNSPLHFGNGTRLTVT.

J is TRBJ2-7 and V is TRBV10-2; 13 bases map to TRBD2. The trim removed 0 bases at V and 5 bases at J, leaving 10 bases unmatched. The CDR3 consists of 18 residues. CDR1 is WSHSY and CDR2 is SAAADI in the germline V gene. The chain's CDR3 is CASSESRTSGRSSHEQYF. CDR3 nucleotide sequence: TGCGCCAGCAGTGAGTCGCGGACTAGCGGGAGAAGTAGCCACGAGCAGTACTTC.